This T cell receptor (beta chain) derives from a study of cytomegalovirus exposure and HLA in healthy donors. The CDR3 runs to 14 residues. Looked up from germline, CDR1 is MDHEN and CDR2 is SYDVKM. Trimming removed 6 bases from V and 0 bases from J; junction bases left unmatched: 4. Whole-study findings and limits: An analysis done earlier found most TCR beta V segments productive about 90% or about 30% of the time. HLA-A and HLA-B allele assignments for most subjects were reportedly predicted accurately using TCR beta sequences.

It was with 60 Vbeta and 13 Jbeta primers that the PCR ran. The table came from immunoSEQ multiplex PCR; TCRdb's copy has only in-frame clones and leaves some out. The sample yields 120,000 to 150,000 clones, roughly four fifths seen once. About this clone: Its antigen remains unknown.

The chain recombines TRBV28 with TRBJ1-1; 7 bases agree with TRBD1. The material sequenced was PBMCs. The TCR sequence derives from a man younger than 35 in good health and CMV-seropositive. In DNA form, the CDR3 reads TGTGCCAGCAGGGGACAGCCTATGAACACTGAAGCTTTCTTT. Translated, it gives CASRGQPMNTEAFF.